This T cell receptor (beta chain) originates from a study of T-cell memory formation after mild COVID-19. TCRdb redid the calling of the 5' RACE reads with MiXCR, one entry per CDR3 protein. The table records around 340,000 distinct CDR3 sequences, more than 15% of them present only once. From germline, CDR1 is SQVTM and CDR2 ANQGSEA. The CDR3 has 14 residues. With 0 bases removed from V and 5 bases from J, the gap between germline ends came to 11 bases. This clonotype was found a few times. V is TRBV29-1 and J is TRBJ1-5; D might be TRBD1 (6 bases). The sequence derives from a man between 18 and 35 years old who had mild COVID-19 (a few samples of this study predate the infection). Cell type and time point are not known. Material: PBMCs or a T cell subset sorted from them (not recorded which). For the CDR3, the DNA is TGCAGCGTTGAAGAAGGGGGGCTGGATCAGCCCCAGCATTTT. As protein: CSVEEGGLDQPQHF.